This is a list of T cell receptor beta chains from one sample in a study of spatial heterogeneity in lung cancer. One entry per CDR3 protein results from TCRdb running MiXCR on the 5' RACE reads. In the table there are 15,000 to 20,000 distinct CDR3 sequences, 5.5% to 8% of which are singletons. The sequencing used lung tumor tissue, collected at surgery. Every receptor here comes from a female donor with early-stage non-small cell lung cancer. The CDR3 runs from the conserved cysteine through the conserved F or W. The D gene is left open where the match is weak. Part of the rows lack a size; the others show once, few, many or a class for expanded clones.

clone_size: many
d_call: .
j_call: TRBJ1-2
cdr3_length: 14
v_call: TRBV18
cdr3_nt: TGTGCCAGCTCACCGCAGGGCGACGGCTATGGCTACACCTTC
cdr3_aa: CASSPQGDGYGYTF

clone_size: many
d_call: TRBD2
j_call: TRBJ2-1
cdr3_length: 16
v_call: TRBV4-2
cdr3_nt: TGTGCCAGCAGCCAAGATACGGTAGCGGGAGCAGTTGAGCAGTTCTTC
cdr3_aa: CASSQDTVAGAVEQFF

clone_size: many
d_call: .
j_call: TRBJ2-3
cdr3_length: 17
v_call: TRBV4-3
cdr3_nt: TGCGCCAGCAGCCAAGAACAGAACCCCCCGTCGACAGATACGCAGTATTTT
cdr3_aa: CASSQEQNPPSTDTQYF

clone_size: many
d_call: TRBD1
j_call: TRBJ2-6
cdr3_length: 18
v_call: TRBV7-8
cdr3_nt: TGTGCCAGCAGCTTCAGCGCCAGGGGGTATGCTGGGGCCAACGTCCTGACTTTC
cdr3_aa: CASSFSARGYAGANVLTF

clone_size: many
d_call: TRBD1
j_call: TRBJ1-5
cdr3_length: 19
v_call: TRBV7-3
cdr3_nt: TGTGCCAGCAGCTCACTTGACAGGGGTGCCAGAAATAGCAATCAGCCCCAGCATTTT
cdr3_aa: CASSSLDRGARNSNQPQHF

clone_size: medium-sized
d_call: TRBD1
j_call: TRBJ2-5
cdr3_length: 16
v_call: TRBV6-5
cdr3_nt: TGTGCCAGCAGTCCCCGGGGGACAGGGGGCGGAGAGACCCAGTACTTC
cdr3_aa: CASSPRGTGGGETQYF

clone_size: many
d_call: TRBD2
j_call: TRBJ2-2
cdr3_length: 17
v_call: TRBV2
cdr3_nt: TGTGCCAGCAGTGGGTCACGGACTAGCGGGAGCACCGGGGAGCTGTTTTTT
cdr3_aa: CASSGSRTSGSTGELFF

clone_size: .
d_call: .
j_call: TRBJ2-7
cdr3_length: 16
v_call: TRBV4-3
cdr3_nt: TGCGCCAGCAGCCTAGAGATGTTGGGGAGCTCCTACGAGCAGTACTTC
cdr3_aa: CASSLEMLGSSYEQYF

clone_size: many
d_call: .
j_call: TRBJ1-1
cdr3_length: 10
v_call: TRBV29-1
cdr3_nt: TGCAGCGCAGAGCCCGTCGAAGCTTTCTTT
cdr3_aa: CSAEPVEAFF

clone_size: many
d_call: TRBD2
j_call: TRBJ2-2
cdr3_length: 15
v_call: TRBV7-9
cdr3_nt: TGTGCCAGCAGCCCCGGGACTAGCGGGACGCGGGAGCTGTTTTTT
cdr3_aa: CASSPGTSGTRELFF

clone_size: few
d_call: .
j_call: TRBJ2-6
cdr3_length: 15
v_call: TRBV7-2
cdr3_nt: TGTGCCAGCAGCACCTCCAGCTCTGGGGCCAACGTCCTGACTTTC
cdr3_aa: CASSTSSSGANVLTF

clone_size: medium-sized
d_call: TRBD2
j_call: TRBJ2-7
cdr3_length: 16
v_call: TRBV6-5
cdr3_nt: TGTGCCAGCAGTTACAGTAGACTAGCGGGAATCCACGAGCAGTACTTC
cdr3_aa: CASSYSRLAGIHEQYF

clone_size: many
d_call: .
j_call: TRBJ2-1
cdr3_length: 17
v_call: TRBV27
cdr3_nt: TGTGCCAGCACCCCGCGAGGGCAGACCCTCTCCTACAATGAGCAGTTCTTC
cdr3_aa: CASTPRGQTLSYNEQFF

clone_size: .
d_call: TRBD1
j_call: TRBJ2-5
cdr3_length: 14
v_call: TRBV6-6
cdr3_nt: TGTGCCAGCGCTCCGGGACAGGGACGGGGGACCCAGTACTTC
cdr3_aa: CASAPGQGRGTQYF

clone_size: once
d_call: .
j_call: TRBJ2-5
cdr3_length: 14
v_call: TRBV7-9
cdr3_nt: TGTGCCAGCAGCTTAGACTTGTTCCTGGAGACCCAGTACTTC
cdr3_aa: CASSLDLFLETQYF

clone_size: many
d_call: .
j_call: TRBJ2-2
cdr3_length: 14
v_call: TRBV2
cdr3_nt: TGTGCCAGCAGGGGAGGGGGTCTCCCCGGGGAGCTGTTTTTT
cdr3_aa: CASRGGGLPGELFF

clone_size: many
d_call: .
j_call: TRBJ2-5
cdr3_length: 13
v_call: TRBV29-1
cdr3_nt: TGCAGCGTTGAAGGATTGGGCCAAGAGACCCAGTACTTC
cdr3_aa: CSVEGLGQETQYF

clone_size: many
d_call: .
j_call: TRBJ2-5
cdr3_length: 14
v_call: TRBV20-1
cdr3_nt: TGCAGTGCTATCAGTTTGACATGGCAAGAGACCCAGTACTTC
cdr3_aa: CSAISLTWQETQYF

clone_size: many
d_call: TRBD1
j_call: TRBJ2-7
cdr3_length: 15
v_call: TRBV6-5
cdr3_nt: TGTGCCAGCAGTCCCGGGACAGGGGCCTCCTACGAGCAGTACTTC
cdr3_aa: CASSPGTGASYEQYF

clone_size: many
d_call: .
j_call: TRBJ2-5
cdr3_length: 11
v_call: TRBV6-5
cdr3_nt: TGTGCCAGTCGACAGCAAGAGACCCAGTACTTC
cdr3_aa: CASRQQETQYF

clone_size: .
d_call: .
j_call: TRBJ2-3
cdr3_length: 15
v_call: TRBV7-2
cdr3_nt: TGTGCCAGCAGCTTAGTATCAGGGAAAGGAGATACGCAGTATTTT
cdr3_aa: CASSLVSGKGDTQYF

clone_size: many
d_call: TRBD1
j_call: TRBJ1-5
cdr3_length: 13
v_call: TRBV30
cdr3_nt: TGTGCCTGGAGTGTTACAGGGGGTCAGCCCCAGCATTTT
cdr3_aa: CAWSVTGGQPQHF

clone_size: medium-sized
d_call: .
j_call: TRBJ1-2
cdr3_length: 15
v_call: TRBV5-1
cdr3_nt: TGCGCCAGCAGCTTGGGGCTGGGGTCATCCTATGGCTACACCTTC
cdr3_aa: CASSLGLGSSYGYTF

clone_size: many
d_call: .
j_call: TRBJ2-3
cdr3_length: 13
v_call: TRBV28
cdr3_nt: TGTGCCAGCAGTCGACGGGTGACAGATACGCAGTATTTT
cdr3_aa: CASSRRVTDTQYF

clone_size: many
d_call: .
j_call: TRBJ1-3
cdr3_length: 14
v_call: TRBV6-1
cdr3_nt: TGTGCCATCAAAGCAGGGTACTCTGGAAACACCATATATTTT
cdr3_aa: CAIKAGYSGNTIYF

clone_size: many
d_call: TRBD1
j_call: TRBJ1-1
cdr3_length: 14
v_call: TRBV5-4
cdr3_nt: TGTGCCAGCAGTTTGAGACAGGGTAGCACTGAAGCTTTCTTT
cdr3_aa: CASSLRQGSTEAFF

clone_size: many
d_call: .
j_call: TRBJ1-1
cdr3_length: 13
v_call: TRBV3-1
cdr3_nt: TGTGCCAGCAGCCAAGGTCGATACACTGAAGCTTTCTTT
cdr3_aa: CASSQGRYTEAFF

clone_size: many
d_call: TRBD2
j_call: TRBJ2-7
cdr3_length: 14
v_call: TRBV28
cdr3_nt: TGTGCCAGCAAGCGTAGCGGGAGGTCCTACGAGCAGTACTTC
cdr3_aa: CASKRSGRSYEQYF

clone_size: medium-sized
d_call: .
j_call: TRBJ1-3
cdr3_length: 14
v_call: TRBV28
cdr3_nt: TGTGCCAGCAGCCTTCGAAACCGTGGAAACACCATATATTTT
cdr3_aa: CASSLRNRGNTIYF

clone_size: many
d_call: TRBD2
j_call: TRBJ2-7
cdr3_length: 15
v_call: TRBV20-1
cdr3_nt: TGCAGTGCTAGCCGGGGGACTAGCGGGGCCTACGAGCAGTACTTC
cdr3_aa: CSASRGTSGAYEQYF

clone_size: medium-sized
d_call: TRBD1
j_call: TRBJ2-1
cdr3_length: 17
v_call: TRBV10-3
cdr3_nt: TGTGCCATCAGCCTACGTTTCCGGGACAGGACCTACAATGAGCAGTTCTTC
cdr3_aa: CAISLRFRDRTYNEQFF

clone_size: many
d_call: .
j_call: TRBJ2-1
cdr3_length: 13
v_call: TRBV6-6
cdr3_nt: TGTGCCAGCAGTTACGTGAATAACGGCTATCGGTTCTTC
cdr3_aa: CASSYVNNGYRFF

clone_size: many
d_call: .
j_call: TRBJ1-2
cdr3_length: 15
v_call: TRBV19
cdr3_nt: TGTGCCAGTAGTATTGACAGCTCGAATAACTATGGCTACACCTTC
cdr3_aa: CASSIDSSNNYGYTF

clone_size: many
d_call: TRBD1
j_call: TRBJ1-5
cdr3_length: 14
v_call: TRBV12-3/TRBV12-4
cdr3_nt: TGTGCCAGCAAGGGACAGGGCGAAAATCAGCCCCAGCATTTT
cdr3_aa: CASKGQGENQPQHF

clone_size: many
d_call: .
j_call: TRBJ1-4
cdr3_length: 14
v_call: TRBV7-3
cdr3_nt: TGTGCCAGCAGCTCAAATCTCGGGGACGAAAAACTGTTTTTT
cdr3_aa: CASSSNLGDEKLFF

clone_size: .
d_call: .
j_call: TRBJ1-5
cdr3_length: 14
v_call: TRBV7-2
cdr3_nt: TGTGCCAGCAGCTTTTCTTCATACGATCAGCCCCAGCATTTT
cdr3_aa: CASSFSSYDQPQHF

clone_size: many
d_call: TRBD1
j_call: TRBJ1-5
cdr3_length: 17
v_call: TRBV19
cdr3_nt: TGTGCCAGTAGGAGCCCAACTCGGACAGGGGATAATCAGCCCCAGCATTTT
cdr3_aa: CASRSPTRTGDNQPQHF

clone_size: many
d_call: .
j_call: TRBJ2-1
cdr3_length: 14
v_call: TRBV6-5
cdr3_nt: TGTGCCAGCAGTTATGGAGGGGGAGTTCATGAGCAGTTCTTC
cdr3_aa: CASSYGGGVHEQFF

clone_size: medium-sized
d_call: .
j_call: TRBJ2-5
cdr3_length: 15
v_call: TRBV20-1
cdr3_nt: TGCAGTGCCAGACTACCTGGGGGGCGGCGAGAGACCCAGTACTTC
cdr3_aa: CSARLPGGRRETQYF

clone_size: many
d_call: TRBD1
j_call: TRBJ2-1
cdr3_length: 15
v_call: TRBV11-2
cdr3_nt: TGTGCCAGCAGCTTAGTGTCAGGGGGTGGAAATGAGCAGTTCTTC
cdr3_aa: CASSLVSGGGNEQFF

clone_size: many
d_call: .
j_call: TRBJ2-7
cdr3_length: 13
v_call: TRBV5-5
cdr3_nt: TGTGCCAGCAGCTTGACGGGCGACCACGAGCAGTACTTC
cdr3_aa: CASSLTGDHEQYF

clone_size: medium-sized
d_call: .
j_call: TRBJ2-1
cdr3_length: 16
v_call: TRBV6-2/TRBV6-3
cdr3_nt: TGTGCCAGCAGTTACGTTAGAGGCAGGGTCCGTAATGAGCAGTTCTTC
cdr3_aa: CASSYVRGRVRNEQFF

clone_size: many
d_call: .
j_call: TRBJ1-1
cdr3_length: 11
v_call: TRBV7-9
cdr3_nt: TGTGCCAGCAGCTTAAGCACTGAAGCTTTCTTT
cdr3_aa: CASSLSTEAFF

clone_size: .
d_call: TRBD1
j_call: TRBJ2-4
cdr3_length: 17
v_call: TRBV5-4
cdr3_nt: TGTGCCAGCAGCCCCACCGGGACAGGAATAGCCAAAAACATTCAGTACTTC
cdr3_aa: CASSPTGTGIAKNIQYF

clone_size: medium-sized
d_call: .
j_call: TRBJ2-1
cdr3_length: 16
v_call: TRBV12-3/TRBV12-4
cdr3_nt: TGTGCCAGCGCCCTTCAGACTGGACGCTCCTACAATGAGCAGTTCTTC
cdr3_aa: CASALQTGRSYNEQFF

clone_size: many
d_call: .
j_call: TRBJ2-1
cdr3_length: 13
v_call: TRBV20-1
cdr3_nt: TGCAGTGCTGGGCGGGTGATGGGGAATGAGCAGTTCTTC
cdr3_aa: CSAGRVMGNEQFF

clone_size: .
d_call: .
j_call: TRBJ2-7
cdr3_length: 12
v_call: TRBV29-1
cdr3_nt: TGCAGCGTTTCTGGATTCTCCTACGAGCAGTACTTC
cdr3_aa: CSVSGFSYEQYF

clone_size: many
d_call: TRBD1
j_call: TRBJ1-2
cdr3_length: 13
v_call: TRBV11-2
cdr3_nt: TGTGCCAGCAGCTCGGACAGGGAGTATGGCTACACCTTC
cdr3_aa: CASSSDREYGYTF

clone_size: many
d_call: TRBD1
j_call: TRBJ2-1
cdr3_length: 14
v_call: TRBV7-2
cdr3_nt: TGTGCCAGCAGCATGGACAGGGGAATCAATGAGCAGTTCTTC
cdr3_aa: CASSMDRGINEQFF

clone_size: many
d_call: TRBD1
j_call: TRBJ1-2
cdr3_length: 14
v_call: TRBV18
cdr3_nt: TGTGCCAGCTCAAGTATGTGGACAGGGGATGGCTACACCTTC
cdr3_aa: CASSSMWTGDGYTF

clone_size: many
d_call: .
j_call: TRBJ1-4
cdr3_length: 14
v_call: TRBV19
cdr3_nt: TGTGCCAGTAGTAGAGTTCTAGGGGATGAAAAACTGTTTTTT
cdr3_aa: CASSRVLGDEKLFF